This T cell receptor (beta chain) was identified during a study of T cells in Graves' hyperthyroidism and ophthalmopathy. This clonotype showed up many times. Its antigen is still unknown. Findings of the study overall: The majority of expanded thyroid clonotypes above 0.001 also appeared in blood. Patients with ophthalmopathy were separated from those with stable hyperthyroidism by a 13 V-J model.

TCR beta CDR3 regions were amplified from RNA. Primed by the HTBI set, a first-round RT-PCR was run on the TCR CDR3. TCRdb itself ran the multiplex PCR reads through MiXCR, one entry per CDR3 protein. There are a few hundred thousand distinct CDR3 sequences in the sample; 40% to 55% occur only once, and around 47% lies in the top ten. Germline V gene sequence: CDR1 SGHNT, CDR2 YYREEE (reference sequence). Losses at the gene ends were 5 bases for V and 0 bases for J; bases not matched to a gene: 5. The CDR3 runs 15 residues. This clonotype was sampled from an adult woman with Graves' disease, either hyperthyroidism or ophthalmopathy (not recorded which). Sequencing was carried out using peripheral blood or thyroid tissue (not recorded which). The chain links TRBV5-4 to TRBJ2-5; 9 nucleotides line up with TRBD2. CDR3 nucleotide sequence: TGTGCCAGCAGGTTAAGCGGGAGGCACCAAGAGACCCAGTACTTC. This encodes CASRLSGRHQETQYF.